The 24 T cell receptor beta chains below all came from one sample that was sequenced in a study of control samples from healthy donors and cancer patients. Using immunoSEQ multiplex PCR, the repertoire was profiled, and TCRdb retains in-frame clones only, with some absent. The table shows some 140,000 clones, with 80% to 95% occurring only once. Material for sequencing was blood. These receptors were taken from a man under 40 in good health.

The V call is TRBV2, the J call TRBJ1-3; tentative D call: TRBD1 (5 bases). V was pared by 3 bases and J by 4 bases, with 13 bases between. CDR1 is SNHLY and CDR2 is FYNNEI in the germline V gene. The CDR3 is 15 amino acids. The CDR3 region has the DNA TGTGCCAGCAGTGATCAAAGGGGAACAGGAAACACCATATATTTT. The encoded protein is CASSDQRGTGNTIYF.

This sequence joins TRBV5-6 and TRBJ2-1; 10 nucleotides agree with TRBD2. The CDR3 sequence is 16 residues long. The trim removed 3 bases at V and 0 bases at J, leaving 3 bases unmatched. Germline V lookup: CDR1 SGHDT, CDR2 YYEEEE. The CDR3 DNA follows: TGTGCCAGCAGCTCTAGCGGGAGCCGCTCCTACAATGAGCAGTTCTTC. It is translated as CASSSSGSRSYNEQFF.

The rearrangement links TRBV4-1 to TRBJ1-4; unclear D gene. The germline gives CDR1 MGHRA, CDR2 YSYEKL. CDR3 length equals 14 residues. Trimming left V 1 base short and J 10 bases short, with 13 bases between. The CDR3 here is CASSQGPKVGKLFF. The CDR3 DNA reads as TGCGCCAGCAGCCAAGGGCCGAAGGTCGGAAAACTGTTTTTT.

J is TRBJ2-3 and V is TRBV7-9, with 7 bases fitting TRBD2. Germline-derived CDR1 and CDR2 are SEHNR and FQNEAQ (reference sequence). V gave up 0 bases and J gave up 2 bases; unmatched junction bases: 2. The CDR3 is 15 residues long. This CDR3 reads CASSLAGGFTDTQYF. The CDR3 DNA is TGTGCCAGCAGCTTAGCGGGGGGGTTCACAGATACGCAGTATTTT.

CDR3 loop: CASSSQVGSSSYEQYF. CDR3 sequence (DNA): TGTGCCAGCAGCTCTCAAGTAGGTAGTAGCTCCTACGAGCAGTACTTC. The chain links TRBV7-6 to TRBJ2-7, with D uncertain. The CDR3 contains 16 residues. Trimming shortened V by 4 bases and J by 0 bases, and 16 bases separated the two germline ends. Per germline, CDR1 SGHVS and CDR2 FNYEAQ.

This chain connects TRBV2 to TRBJ1-5, with D hard to call. CDR1 SNHLY and CDR2 FYNNEI come from the germline V gene. There are 11 residues in the CDR3. Trimming stripped 6 bases from V and 9 bases from J, with 9 bases between. CDR3 loop: CASSSTGPQHF. The CDR3 bases are TGTGCCAGCAGCTCCACTGGGCCCCAGCATTTT.

This chain uses TRBV18 with TRBJ2-6; no clear D. CDR1 and CDR2 from the germline V gene are KGHSH and LQKENI. Deletions cut 2 bases from V and 0 bases from J, with 5 bases between. This CDR3 has 15 residues. The chain's CDR3 is CASSPSASGANVLTF. The CDR3, as DNA: TGTGCCAGCTCACCAAGCGCCTCTGGGGCCAACGTCCTGACTTTC.

This chain links TRBV18 with TRBJ2-1; 10 positions agree with TRBD2. J gave up 15 bases and V 6 bases, and 11 bases lay outside the gene matches. Germline lookup yields CDR1 KGHSH and CDR2 LQKENI. CDR3 size: 13 residues. The chain's CDR3 is CASSDGLAVPRFF. In DNA, the CDR3 is TGTGCCAGCTCCGACGGACTAGCGGTCCCGCGGTTCTTC.

This clone was counted once. The rearrangement joins TRBV5-5 to TRBJ2-7; 11 bases agree with TRBD1. V gave up 6 bases and J gave up 3 bases; unmatched junction bases: 5. The CDR3 extends over 14 amino acids. Germline V CDR1 and CDR2: SGHKS, YYEKEE (reference sequence). The CDR3 sequence: CASTRTGGFYEQYF. Here the CDR3 DNA reads TGTGCCAGCACCCGGACAGGGGGCTTCTACGAGCAGTACTTC.

The chain links TRBV6-5 to TRBJ1-1; 9 nucleotides align to TRBD1. Germline loops: CDR1 MNHEY, CDR2 SVGAGI. With V trimmed by 6 bases and J by 6 bases, 5 bases remained unmatched. The CDR3 has 13 amino acids. The CDR3 nucleotides read TGTGCCAGCAGCGGACAGGGGTCTTCTGAAGCTTTCTTT. It yields the protein CASSGQGSSEAFF.

This sequence joins TRBV4-2 and TRBJ2-3; 14 bases agree with TRBD2. With V trimmed by 1 base and J by 6 bases, 6 bases remained unmatched. Germline CDR1 LGHNA, CDR2 YNFKEQ. The CDR3 contains 17 residues. CDR3 nucleotide sequence: TGTGCCAGCAGCCAAGGACTAGCGGGAGGGCCATCCGATACGCAGTATTTT. It encodes CASSQGLAGGPSDTQYF.

This clone was counted once. This chain's CDR3 is CATSDVAGGYNEQFF. DNA of the CDR3: TGTGCCACCAGTGATGTAGCGGGAGGTTACAATGAGCAGTTCTTC. V and J are TRBV24-1 and TRBJ2-1; 10 bases are a match to TRBD2. CDR1 and CDR2 (germline): KGHDR, SFDVKD. The CDR3 is made up of 15 amino acids. J gave up 4 bases and V 3 bases, and 2 bases lay outside the gene matches.

This chain links TRBV29-1 with TRBJ1-6; 9 bases map to TRBD1. This CDR3 spans 15 amino acids. Germline CDR1 reads SQVTM; CDR2 reads ANQGSEA. Trimming cost V 4 bases and J 6 bases; bases outside gene matches: 7. The CDR3 nucleotides read TGCAGCGTTGTGACGGGGACAGGGCCTAATTCACCCCTCCACTTT. Translated: CSVVTGTGPNSPLHF.

This clone has only one observation. The chain recombines TRBV5-4 with TRBJ2-5, with D perhaps TRBD2 (5 bases). Trimming removed 0 bases at V and 5 bases at J, with 17 bases between. The CDR3 sequence is 16 residues long. In germline, CDR1 is SGHNT, CDR2 YYREEE (reference sequence). CDR3 bases: TGTGCCAGCAGCTTGGTGGTAGGAGGTGTTGGGGAGACCCAGTACTTC. It is translated as CASSLVVGGVGETQYF. Variable domain in full (rest from reference TRBV5-4 and TRBJ2-5): ETGVTQSPTHLIKTRGQQVTLRCSSQSGHNTVSWYQQALGQGPQFIFQYYREEENGRGNFPPRFSGLQFPNYSSELNVNALELDDSALYLCASSLVVGGVGETQYFGPGTRLLVL.

The chain couples TRBV2 to TRBJ1-5; D gene uncertain. Between the trimmed V and J ends, which lost 3 bases and 7 bases, there was a span of 7 bases. The CDR3 contains 12 residues. Germline CDR1 reads SNHLY; CDR2 reads FYNNEI. CDR3 protein: CASSDSPQPQHF. In DNA form, the CDR3 reads TGTGCCAGCAGTGATAGTCCGCAGCCCCAGCATTTT.

The chain couples TRBV27 to TRBJ2-1; TRBD1 might be the D (5 bases). Trimming pared 8 bases from V and 6 bases from J, leaving 20 bases between. The length of the CDR3 is 15 residues. Germline V lookup: CDR1 MNHEY, CDR2 SMNVEV (reference sequence). CDR3 sequence reads: CASLPLAKGLNEQFF. The DNA for the CDR3 is TGTGCCAGCTTACCCCTTGCGAAGGGGCTCAATGAGCAGTTCTTC.

V usage is TRBV6-6 and J usage is TRBJ1-6; 7 bases match TRBD1. With 6 bases clipped from V and 7 bases from J, the junction kept 6 bases outside the gene matches. The germline gives CDR1 MNHNY, CDR2 SVGAGI (reference sequence). The CDR3 is 14 residues long. CDR3 sequence (DNA): TGTGCCAGCAGGCTCGACAGGGAGAATTCACCCCTCCACTTT. Translating it yields CASRLDRENSPLHF.

The chain couples TRBV4-1 to TRBJ1-5; D is unresolved. Trimming pared 1 base from V and 9 bases from J, leaving 16 bases between. This CDR3 has 15 residues. In germline, CDR1 is MGHRA, CDR2 YSYEKL. CDR3 protein: CASSQGDEMWRPQHF. As DNA, the CDR3 is TGCGCCAGCAGCCAAGGCGATGAAATGTGGAGGCCCCAGCATTTT.

The chain employs TRBV4-2 and TRBJ2-1; TRBD2 aligns across 14 bases. Trimming removed 4 bases from V and 6 bases from J; junction bases left unmatched: 11. CDR1 is LGHNA and CDR2 is YNFKEQ in the germline V gene. The CDR3 consists of 18 residues. The CDR3 here is CASSRESRTSGRINEQFF. CDR3 coding DNA: TGTGCCAGCAGCCGAGAATCGAGGACTAGCGGGAGGATCAATGAGCAGTTCTTC.

The chain has TRBV28 and TRBJ2-7, with D perhaps matching TRBD1 or TRBD2 (7 bases each). The ends were cut back, 6 bases at V and 0 bases at J, with 15 bases in the middle. Germline CDR1 and CDR2: MDHEN and SYDVKM. The CDR3 runs 15 residues. The CDR3, as DNA: TGTGCCAGCAGACCTCAGGGGGGGGCCTCCTACGAGCAGTACTTC. Translation gives CASRPQGGASYEQYF.

In its sample, this clone was seen a few times. The chain is built from TRBV4-1 and TRBJ2-7; D call uncertain. The germline gives CDR1 MGHRA, CDR2 YSYEKL. V lost 4 bases to trimming and J lost 1 base, with 8 bases between them. The CDR3 length is 13 residues. The CDR3 loop is CASSRYLSYEQYF. In DNA form, the CDR3 reads TGCGCCAGCAGCCGATACTTATCCTACGAGCAGTACTTC.

The chain couples TRBV19 to TRBJ1-3; D call uncertain. Per germline, CDR1 LNHDA and CDR2 SQIVND (reference sequence). The CDR3 totals 14 residues. The V end lost 8 bases, the J end lost 0 bases, and 11 bases lay between the germline ends. In nucleotides, the CDR3 is TGTGCCAGTCATGCCGGGCACTCTGGAAACACCATATATTTT. Encoded protein: CASHAGHSGNTIYF. Together with reference TRBV19 and TRBJ1-3, the CDR3 gives the full variable domain: DGGITQSPKYLFRKEGQNVTLSCEQNLNHDAMYWYRQDPGQGLRLIYYSQIVNDFQKGDIAEGYSVSREKKESFPLTVTSAQKNPTAFYLCASHAGHSGNTIYFGEGSWLTVV.

The chain employs TRBV11-3 and TRBJ2-1; tentative D call: TRBD2 (5 bases). This CDR3 contains 17 residues. Trimming took 5 bases from V and 9 from J, leaving 26 bases between them. In germline, CDR1 is SGHNT, CDR2 YENEEA. CDR3 region: CASSPGGLAPIRFEQFF. CDR3 bases: TGTGCCAGCAGCCCCGGAGGCCTAGCTCCTATAAGATTTGAGCAGTTCTTC.

The chain links TRBV7-9 to TRBJ2-2, with a weak D call TRBD1 (6 bases). The V and J ends lost 1 base and 3 bases respectively, with 15 bases between them. Germline V gene data show CDR1 as SEHNR and CDR2 as FQNEAQ (reference sequence). CDR3 length: 17 amino acids. The CDR3 loop reads CASSLVQGESYTGELFF. For the CDR3, the DNA is TGTGCCAGCAGCTTAGTACAGGGAGAGTCGTACACCGGGGAGCTGTTTTTT.